The 12 T cell receptor beta chains listed next were all sequenced from one sample in a study of neurological immune-mediated disorders. TCRdb used MiXCR to reprocess the 5' RACE reads, holding one entry per CDR3 protein. The table shows about 120,000 distinct CDR3 sequences, with about 3.4% occurring only once. The sequenced material came from PBMCs. These receptors were obtained from a woman aged 25 to 39 with multiple sclerosis.

In this sample, this clonotype turned up many times. The chain links TRBV10-3 to TRBJ2-1; D perhaps matches TRBD2 (5 bases). Per the germline V gene, CDR1 is ENHRY and CDR2 is SYGVKD. This CDR3 region has 13 residues. V was cut by 7 bases and J by 7 bases, with 14 bases left in between. CDR3 coding DNA: TGTGCCATCACATCCGGTCCGGGGAATGAGCAGTTCTTC. This gives the protein CAITSGPGNEQFF.

This clonotype was found many times. V and J are TRBV25-1 and TRBJ2-7; the match to TRBD1 covers 9 bases. The V gene's germline CDR1 is MGHDK and CDR2 SYGVNS. The trim removed 6 bases at V and 1 base at J, leaving 10 bases unmatched. The CDR3 is 16 amino acids. The CDR3: CASSKGQGSLSYEQYF. The CDR3 bases are TGTGCCAGCAGCAAGGGACAGGGCTCGCTATCCTACGAGCAGTACTTC.

This clonotype was seen repeatedly, ten times or more. The rearrangement joins TRBV14 to TRBJ1-1; no firm D call. Germline V gives CDR1 SGHDN, CDR2 FVKESK. Trimming cost V 0 bases and J 6 bases, with 11 bases left between them. This CDR3 has 14 amino acids. The CDR3, as DNA: TGTGCCAGCAGCCAAGAAGGAAGGTCCCCTGAAGCTTTCTTT. Translation gives CASSQEGRSPEAFF.

This clonotype showed up many times. The chain combines TRBV7-2 with TRBJ1-1, with D perhaps TRBD1 (6 bases). The V gene's germline CDR1 is SGHTA and CDR2 FQGNSA. V was trimmed by 5 bases and J by 5 bases, leaving 21 bases between them. The CDR3 spans 16 residues. Here the CDR3 DNA reads TGTGCCAGCAGCGAGGCCGGGGGCTCCTTGAGGACTGAAGCTTTCTTT. Its translation: CASSEAGGSLRTEAFF.

This clonotype was detected many times. The rearrangement joins TRBV4-1 to TRBJ2-5, with TRBD1 as a possible D gene (6 bases). Germline assignment: CDR1 MGHRA and CDR2 YSYEKL. Trimming pared 1 base from V and 3 bases from J, leaving 9 bases between. The CDR3 loop spans 14 amino acids. The CDR3 reads CASSQGDRKETQYF. CDR3 coding DNA: TGCGCCAGCAGCCAAGGAGACAGGAAAGAGACCCAGTACTTC.

This clonotype occurred many times. This chain links TRBV10-3 with TRBJ1-1, with D possibly TRBD1 on 5 matching bases. The CDR3 is 13 residues long. V lost 0 bases and J lost 6, with 8 bases in between. CDR1 ENHRY and CDR2 SYGVKD come from the germline V gene. As DNA, the CDR3 is TGTGCCATCAGTGAGTCAAGGGGTGCTGAAGCTTTCTTT. Translated, it gives CAISESRGAEAFF.

This clonotype was counted ten times or more. The chain couples TRBV20-1 to TRBJ1-4; D might be TRBD1 (6 bases). The CDR3 is made up of 13 amino acids. The V gene's germline CDR1 is DFQATT and CDR2 SNEGSKA (reference sequence). V was cut by 2 bases and J by 7 bases, with 11 bases left in between. The CDR3 here is CSARLGGTEKLFF. CDR3 nucleotide sequence: TGCAGTGCTAGATTAGGGGGTACTGAAAAACTGTTTTTT.

The table lists this clonotype with many counts. The chain couples TRBV7-2 to TRBJ2-1; 7 bases align to TRBD2. CDR3 size: 14 residues. Germline V gives CDR1 SGHTA, CDR2 FQGNSA. J was trimmed by 8 bases and V by 1 base; bases with no gene match: 5. The CDR3 DNA is TGTGCCAGCAGCTTAGTGGGGGGGGTAGATGAGCAGTTCTTC. Amino acid sequence: CASSLVGGVDEQFF.

This clonotype has at least ten counts. The chain couples TRBV5-6 to TRBJ1-5; D may be TRBD1 (6 bases). V was clipped by 2 bases and J by 3 bases, with 12 bases between them. The length of the CDR3 is 15 residues. Germline V gene lookup returns CDR1 SGHDT and CDR2 YYEEEE. The CDR3 reads CASSFATGLNQPQHF. The CDR3 nucleotides are TGTGCCAGCAGCTTCGCGACAGGCCTCAATCAGCCCCAGCATTTT.

This clonotype was counted many times. The chain combines TRBV5-5 with TRBJ2-1; 10 bases agree with TRBD2. V lost 1 base to trimming and J lost 8 bases; unmatched junction nucleotides: 3. This CDR3 has 14 amino acids. Germline V lookup: CDR1 SGHKS, CDR2 YYEKEE (reference sequence). The DNA of the CDR3 is TGTGCCAGCAGCTTGTCTAGCGGGGGCCATGAGCAGTTCTTC. Protein: CASSLSSGGHEQFF.

There are many counts of this clonotype. The chain carries TRBV5-1 and TRBJ1-1; D not certain. From germline, CDR1 is SGHRS and CDR2 YFSETQ. Between the trimmed V and J ends, which lost 4 bases and 5 bases, there was a span of 15 bases. The CDR3 extends over 14 amino acids. CDR3 in amino acids: CASSDGLVSTEAFF. The CDR3 DNA is TGCGCCAGCAGCGACGGACTAGTCAGTACTGAAGCTTTCTTT.

The sample holds many counts of this clonotype. This sequence joins TRBV7-9 and TRBJ1-2; D might be TRBD1 (5 bases). Germline lookup yields CDR1 SEHNR and CDR2 FQNEAQ (reference sequence). V shed 3 bases and J shed 4 bases, with 12 bases lying between them. This CDR3 comprises 14 residues. CDR3 amino acids: CASSFQGGIYGYTF. The CDR3 nucleotides read TGTGCCAGCAGCTTTCAGGGTGGAATCTATGGCTACACCTTC. The complete variable domain, with remaining parts taken from reference TRBV7-9 and TRBJ1-2, reads DTGVSQNPRHKITKRGQNVTFRCDPISEHNRLYWYRQTLGQGPEFLTYFQNEAQLEKSRLLSDRFSAERPKGSFSTLEIQRTEQGDSAMYLCASSFQGGIYGYTFGSGTRLTVV.